What follows are 2 T cell receptor beta chains derived from one specimen sequenced in a study of T cell repertoires and HLA-DP antigens. Here immunoSEQ multiplex PCR was the method, and the copy in TCRdb shows in-frame clones only, minus some. The sample lists approximately 110,000 clones; almost 95% were seen once. Antigen specificity for these receptors is unknown. Material for sequencing was CD4+ T cells from PBMCs. These receptors were taken from a woman under 30 in good health and CMV-seronegative.

V is TRBV10-1 and J is TRBJ2-3; D might be TRBD2 (6 bases). Germline CDR1 WNHNN, CDR2 SYGVQD (reference sequence). CDR3 length equals 15 residues. Trimming took 3 bases from V and 2 from J, leaving 12 bases between them. The CDR3 DNA reads as TGCGCCAGCAGTGACCCGCCGGGACTCACAGATACGCAGTATTTT. It is translated as CASSDPPGLTDTQYF.

This chain joins TRBV2 and TRBJ1-2, with D unresolved. The CDR3 runs 13 residues. Looked up from germline, CDR1 is SNHLY and CDR2 is FYNNEI. Between the trimmed V and J ends, which lost 3 bases and 4 bases, there was a span of 9 bases. CDR3 DNA sequence: TGTGCCAGCAGTGACAGCAGAACCTATGGCTACACCTTC. Protein sequence: CASSDSRTYGYTF.